Reported below is one T cell receptor beta chain. The target of this receptor is not known. No much larger clone exists at a distance of one base, and base qualities are not known. To prepare the library, the immunoSEQ multiplex PCR assay was applied. To provide template for TCR sequencing, every sample had RNA extracted and reverse transcribed into cDNA. SuperScript III was used to make first-strand cDNA, primed with a 2:1 mix of oligo-dT and random hexamers. Amplification bias was assessed with a synthetic immune receptor repertoire, and residual bias was removed computationally. In the authors' own workflow: Raw reads were preprocessed for error removal, and CDR3 was defined according to IMGT conventions as running from the conserved cysteine to phenylalanine. Clonality was computed by normalizing Shannon entropy by log2 of the number of productive unique TCRs and subtracting the result from 1. Whether scalp clones were CD4 or CD8 was inferred by matching scalp TCRbeta sequences against CD4 and CD8 repertoires sorted from blood. Here the immuneACCESS table is served through TCRdb, limited to in-frame sequences with V and J called. Missing clones are a known gap in these copies; in checked studies unresolved V genes cover under half, and the rest lacks a known reason. V and J calls and clone size are those listed in that table; D and trimming were worked out from the DNA. This sample has some 170,000 clones in its table, and around 64% of those were observed once. About 10% of the sample belongs to the ten largest clones.

The record originates from a study of CD8+ T cells in alopecia areata (dated 2018 in TCRdb). For context, the study as a whole: Treated patients were enrolled in an open-label pilot trial of oral tofacitinib, 5 to 10 mg twice daily, for moderate-to-severe alopecia areata. Scalp clonality was compared among normal scalp (n=4), patchy alopecia areata scalp (n=8), and alopecia totalis/universalis scalp (n=8). RNA was extracted with the PAXgene miRNA kit for fixed scalp, the miRNeasy kit for PBMCs, and the RNeasy kit for mouse skin. High-throughput TCRbeta sequencing was used to examine T cell clonal expansion in alopecia areata in both the C3H/HeJ mouse model and human patients. immunoSEQ multiplex PCR using 35 Vbeta forward primers and 13 Jbeta reverse primers was used to amplify TCRbeta CDR3 regions. Patients received tofacitinib for 6 to 18 months and were then followed off drug for 6 months to check for delayed response and recurrence. Patients on tofacitinib were biopsied at baseline and after 4 and 24 weeks of treatment, and several of the patients also had a later scalp biopsy. Human TCRbeta sequencing covered scalp tissue and sorted CD4+ and CD8+ peripheral blood T cells from patchy and totalis/universalis alopecia areata patients and healthy controls. General findings and caveats noted by the study authors: TCR sequences shared between patients were less clear than in mice, possibly partly because of HLA diversity in the patient population. Compared with normal scalp, lesional scalp, particularly in alopecia totalis/universalis, had higher clonality and more expanded CD8+ clones, which suggests antigenic drive. Unlike mouse skin, where gammadelta T cells dominate, normal human skin contains resident alphabeta T cells that get sequenced too, which complicates analysis of the scalp TCR repertoire.

The CDR3 sequence holds 13 residues, the cysteine and phenylalanine included. Only CDR3 DNA is held: 39 bases, read in frame from base 1. The germline V gene sets CDR1 to SGHRS and CDR2 to YFSETQ. V lost 7 bases and J lost 0 bases; the stretch between them is 7 bases long. The time point label of this sample denotes: baseline before oral tofacitinib. From alopecia areata patients, peripheral blood was collected along with lesional scalp punch biopsies. PBMCs were isolated by density centrifugation and stained for CD3, CD4 and CD8, and CD4+ and CD8+ T cells were sorted on a FACSAria. The specimen was CD8+ T cells sorted from blood, collected at week 0. Recombination linked TRBV5-1 to TRBJ2-2; confidence is insufficient to name the D gene. This clonotype was sampled from a human donor with alopecia areata. The CDR3 reads CASQEPNTGELFF. The bases are TGCGCCAGCCAAGAGCCGAACACCGGGGAGCTGTTTTTT.